The rows below give T cell receptor beta chains drawn from one sample of a study of CD8 T cells in ankylosing spondylitis. TCRdb reprocessed the 5' RACE reads via MiXCR and lists one record per CDR3 protein. The sample lists 750,000 to 850,000 distinct CDR3 sequences; roughly 12% were seen once. The sample comprised blood, either unsorted or a sorted T cell fraction (not recorded which). Source of these receptors: a male donor with ankylosing spondylitis. Each CDR3 is given with its conserved first and last residue. Each record gives: V gene, J gene, D gene, clone size, CDR3 DNA, CDR3 protein. A D gene is named only where the DNA matches it firmly. Only part of the rows carry a size: once, few, many, or a class if the clone is expanded.

TRBV5-1	TRBJ2-3	TRBD2	few	TGCGCCAGCAGCTACCTAGCGGGAGGGAAGGATACGCAGTATTTT	CASSYLAGGKDTQYF
TRBV20-1	TRBJ1-4	.	few	TGCAGTGCTAGAAAGTTGGACAGTAATGAAAAACTGTTTTTT	CSARKLDSNEKLFF
TRBV30	TRBJ2-3	.	.	TGTGCCTGGAGCATTTTAGATACGCAGTATTTT	CAWSILDTQYF
TRBV7-2	TRBJ1-1	TRBD1	.	TGTGCCAGCAGCTCGGGACAGTCCACTGAAGCTTTCTTT	CASSSGQSTEAFF
TRBV20-1	TRBJ1-1	TRBD1	few	TGCAGTGCTTACAGGGGGCCTCCATCCACTGAAGCTTTCTTT	CSAYRGPPSTEAFF
TRBV20-1	TRBJ2-7	.	.	TGCAGTGCCCCAACGGCGGGACCGGCCACCTACGAGCAGTACTTC	CSAPTAGPATYEQYF
TRBV7-9	TRBJ1-4	.	.	TGTGCCAGCAGCCTTGACAGATATAATGAAAAACTGTTTTTT	CASSLDRYNEKLFF
TRBV20-1	TRBJ2-7	TRBD1	.	TGCAGTGCTAACAGGGGAGCCCCCTACGAGCAGTACTTC	CSANRGAPYEQYF
TRBV6-5	TRBJ2-7	.	.	TGTGCCAGCAGTTACATGCGGGACTCCTACGAGCAGTACTTC	CASSYMRDSYEQYF
TRBV5-1	TRBJ1-1	.	few	TGCGCCAGCAGCTTGGACCCGGGGGCCACCACTGAAGCTTTCTTT	CASSLDPGATTEAFF
TRBV20-1	TRBJ1-2	.	.	TGCAGTGCGGTGAAAGTGTTGACCTATGGCTACACCTTC	CSAVKVLTYGYTF
TRBV20-1	TRBJ2-3	.	few	TGCAGTGCTAGGGAGGACTTCTTCCACACAGATACGCAGTATTTT	CSAREDFFHTDTQYF
TRBV11-2	TRBJ2-5	TRBD1	few	TGTGCCAGCAGCCGGCAGACAGGGGAAGGGCTAGGCCGGGAGACCCAGTACTTC	CASSRQTGEGLGRETQYF
TRBV5-1	TRBJ2-1	TRBD2	few	TGCGCCAGCAGCTTTGGCGGGAGATTATACAATGAGCAGTTCTTC	CASSFGGRLYNEQFF
TRBV11-2	TRBJ1-2	TRBD1	.	TGTGCCAGCAGCTTAACAGGGGTTCCTGGCTACACCTTC	CASSLTGVPGYTF
TRBV7-2	TRBJ1-2	.	many	TGTGCCAGCAGCACCCCTCAGGGGTGGGATGGCTACACCTTC	CASSTPQGWDGYTF
TRBV4-1	TRBJ2-1	.	few	TGCGCCAGCAGCCTTTCCGGGACTCCCTTATTGGAGCAGTTCTTC	CASSLSGTPLLEQFF
TRBV7-2	TRBJ2-3	TRBD2	many	TGTGCCAGCAGCTTAGTTGCGGGAGAGGCAGATACGCAGTATTTT	CASSLVAGEADTQYF
TRBV29-1	TRBJ2-7	.	many	TGCAGCGTTTCTCCAGGAACCTACGAGCAGTACTTC	CSVSPGTYEQYF
TRBV18	TRBJ2-5	TRBD2	.	TGTGCCAGCTCAGCGACTAGCGGGAATAAAGAGACCCAGTACTTC	CASSATSGNKETQYF
TRBV10-3	TRBJ2-7	TRBD1	few	TGTGCCATCAGTGACCCAACGGACAGGTTATACGAGCAGTACTTC	CAISDPTDRLYEQYF
TRBV29-1	TRBJ2-7	TRBD2	.	TGCAGCGGGCGGGAGTATGGCGAGCAGTACTTC	CSGREYGEQYF
TRBV6-1	TRBJ1-1	TRBD1	few	TGTGCCAGCAGTGCGTTGCCGGGACAGGGAAGTACTGAAGCTTTCTTT	CASSALPGQGSTEAFF
TRBV12-3/TRBV12-4	TRBJ2-3	TRBD2	many	TGTGCCAGCAGGTCCAGACTAGCGGGAGTCGCAGATACGCAGTATTTT	CASRSRLAGVADTQYF
TRBV29-1	TRBJ1-1	.	many	TGCAGCGTTGAAGTAGCAAGTGCCACTGAAGCTTTCTTT	CSVEVASATEAFF
TRBV12-3/TRBV12-4	TRBJ1-1	.	.	TGTGCCAGCAGTTTAGTACGGGGTGGGGAGTACACTGAAGCTTTCTTT	CASSLVRGGEYTEAFF
TRBV9	TRBJ2-2	TRBD2	.	TGTGCCAGCAGCGTAGATCCCAGCGGGAAAACCGGGGAGCTGTTTTTT	CASSVDPSGKTGELFF
TRBV6-1	TRBJ2-7	TRBD2	.	TGTGCCAGCAAGACTAGCGGGATTTCCTACGAGCAGTACTTC	CASKTSGISYEQYF
TRBV5-1	TRBJ1-4	.	.	TGCGCCAGCAGCTTGGGCACGGCCTCAACTAATGAAAAACTGTTTTTT	CASSLGTASTNEKLFF
TRBV12-3/TRBV12-4	TRBJ1-1	.	many	TGTGCCAGCACCAAGGACGGAAGACCTGAAGCTTTCTTT	CASTKDGRPEAFF
TRBV4-2	TRBJ1-5	TRBD1	.	TGTGCCAGCAGCCAAGCCGGGGGGACAGGGATGTTCCACCCCCAGCATTTT	CASSQAGGTGMFHPQHF
TRBV28	TRBJ2-7	.	.	TGTGCCAGCAGGATTGGACGGAACTACGAGCAGTACTTC	CASRIGRNYEQYF
TRBV27	TRBJ2-5	.	.	TGTGCCAGCAGTAGTGTAAGAGGGTACCAAGAGACCCAGTACTTC	CASSSVRGYQETQYF